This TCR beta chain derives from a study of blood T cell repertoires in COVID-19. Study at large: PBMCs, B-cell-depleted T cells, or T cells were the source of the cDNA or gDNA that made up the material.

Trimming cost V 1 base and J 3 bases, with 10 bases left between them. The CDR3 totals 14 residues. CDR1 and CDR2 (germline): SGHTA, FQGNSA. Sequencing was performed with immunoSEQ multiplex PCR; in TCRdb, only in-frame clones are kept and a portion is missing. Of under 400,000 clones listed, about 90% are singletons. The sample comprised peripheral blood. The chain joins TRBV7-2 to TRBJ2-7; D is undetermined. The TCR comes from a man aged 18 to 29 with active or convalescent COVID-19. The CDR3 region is CASSLELWSYEQYF. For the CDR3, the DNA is TGTGCCAGCAGCTTAGAATTGTGGAGCTACGAGCAGTACTTC.